Listed here is a single TCR beta chain. The antigen is unknown. This record comes from a study of T-cell memory formation after mild COVID-19. The study's findings and limits: A second wave of clones peaked on day 37, and their SARS-CoV-2 specificity went unconfirmed. Clones that contracted from day 15 to 85 were balanced CD4/CD8, while later expanders leaned CD4+.

It was 5'RACE with constant-segment primers that produced the TCR alpha and TCR beta cDNA libraries, which carried sample barcodes and UMIs. In TCRdb, the 5' RACE reads were re-called with MiXCR into one record per CDR3 protein. The sample gives under 250,000 distinct CDR3 sequences, just over 15% of which show up once; under 2.5% is in the top ten. After removal of 4 bases from V and 4 bases from J, the junction contained 4 bases not matched to a gene. Germline CDR1 is SGHRS and CDR2 is YFSETQ. CDR3 length: 14 amino acids. This chain links TRBV5-1 with TRBJ2-7; 11 bases match TRBD1. Sequencing input: PBMCs or a T cell subset sorted from them (not recorded which). The TCR sequence derives from an adult woman who had mild COVID-19 (a few samples of this study predate the infection). Cell type and time point are not known. CDR3 protein: CASSRDRGIYEQYF. As DNA, the CDR3 is TGCGCCAGCAGCCGGGACAGGGGGATATACGAGCAGTACTTC. The full variable domain, with the rest looked up from reference TRBV5-1 and TRBJ2-7, is KAGVTQTPRYLIKTRGQQVTLSCSPISGHRSVSWYQQTPGQGLQFLFEYFSETQRNKGNFPGRFSGRQFSNSRSEMNVSTLELGDSALYLCASSRDRGIYEQYFGPGTRLTVT.